A single sample is the source of the 31 T cell receptor beta chains below, sequenced in a study of Ad26.COV2.S vaccination and SARS-CoV-2 variants. Repertoires were generated with immunoSEQ multiplex PCR, while TCRdb's copy carries only in-frame clones and drops some. The table lists some 390,000 clones, over 75% of them singletons, with approximately 1.9% in the top ten. Sample treatment: approximately 18 received Ad26.COV2.S at low or high dose, single or two shots; roughly 5 received placebo; per-sample allocation not given. At day 63 after the first vaccine or placebo injection, samples were drawn. This material consisted of peripheral blood, taken in a trial of Ad26.COV2.S vaccine versus placebo. Receptors were obtained from a person between 18 and 59 years old who received the Ad26.COV2.S COVID-19 vaccine or a placebo.

V is TRBV7-7 and J is TRBJ2-2; 9 positions match TRBD1. Germline-derived CDR1 and CDR2 are SSHAT and FNYEAQ (reference sequence). The CDR3 extends over 16 amino acids. The ends lost 5 bases at V and 11 bases at J; junction bases unmatched: 15. CDR3 nucleotide sequence: TGTGCCAGCAGCGGGGGGGACAGGGACCAGTTCGGAGAGCTGTTTTTT. It specifies CASSGGDRDQFGELFF.

This clone was detected once. CDR3 DNA: TGTGCCAGCCGGCCCTCCACCGGGGAGCTGTTTTTT. Its translation: CASRPSTGELFF. The chain links TRBV28 to TRBJ2-2; D gene ambiguous. CDR3 size: 12 residues. The germline V gene encodes CDR1 MDHEN and CDR2 SYDVKM. V shed 8 bases and J shed 4 bases, with 8 bases lying between them.

This chain links TRBV25-1 with TRBJ2-1, with TRBD1 matching over 9 bases. Germline V CDR1 and CDR2: MGHDK, SYGVNS. The CDR3 loop spans 15 amino acids. The ends lost 5 bases at V and 8 bases at J; junction bases unmatched: 10. CDR3 protein: CASSNGQGFRDEQFF. The CDR3 coding sequence is TGTGCCAGCAGTAACGGACAGGGGTTCCGCGATGAGCAGTTCTTC.

V is TRBV7-2 and J is TRBJ2-5; D possibly uses TRBD1 or TRBD2 (5 bases each). CDR3 size: 15 residues. Germline CDR1 is SGHTA and CDR2 is FQGNSA. The germline V and J ends were trimmed by 5 bases and 5 bases, with 18 bases remaining between them. The CDR3 bases are TGTGCCAGCAGCGAACGGACGAGGGGCTGGGAGACCCAGTACTTC. Its protein is CASSERTRGWETQYF.

The V and J genes are TRBV7-2 and TRBJ1-1; D is uncertain. Trimming left V 5 bases short and J 3 bases short, with 13 bases between. Per germline, CDR1 SGHTA and CDR2 FQGNSA. There are 14 residues in the CDR3. CDR3 sequence (DNA): TGTGCCAGCAGCCCTAGTTTCGGGCACACTGAAGCTTTCTTT. Encoded protein: CASSPSFGHTEAFF. Combining the CDR3 with reference TRBV7-2 and TRBJ1-1 gives the whole variable domain GAGVSQSPSNKVTEKGKDVELRCDPISGHTALYWYRQSLGQGLEFLIYFQGNSAPDKSGLPSDRFSAERTGGSVSTLTIQRTQQEDSAVYLCASSPSFGHTEAFFGQGTRLTVV.

The chain couples TRBV6-1 to TRBJ2-7; TRBD2 agrees at 10 bases. The CDR3 runs 15 residues. The germline V gene encodes CDR1 MNHNS and CDR2 SASEGT. V was pared by 3 bases and J by 6 bases, with 8 bases of the junction left unmatched. CDR3 bases: TGTGCCAGCAGTGAGAGCGGGAGGGCCCTCTCCGAGCAGTACTTC. Translating gives CASSESGRALSEQYF.

V is TRBV7-3 and J is TRBJ2-1; 10 bases fit TRBD2. This CDR3 has 15 residues. In germline, CDR1 is SGHTA, CDR2 FQGTGA. V lost 5 bases and J lost 5; bases outside the gene matches: 6. The CDR3 spells CASSIRLAGHNEQFF. CDR3 in DNA: TGTGCCAGCAGCATTCGACTAGCGGGTCACAATGAGCAGTTCTTC.

The count of this clone is one. The J gene is TRBJ1-2, the V gene TRBV28, with 7 bases lining up with TRBD1. The CDR3 is 13 amino acids. From germline, CDR1 is MDHEN and CDR2 SYDVKM. With 6 bases clipped from V and 2 bases from J, the junction kept 3 bases outside the gene matches. The CDR3 loop reads CASRPQGNYGYTF. Here the CDR3 DNA reads TGTGCCAGCAGACCACAGGGGAACTATGGCTACACCTTC.

This chain uses TRBV7-9 with TRBJ1-1, with D tentatively TRBD1 (6 bases). Looked up from germline, CDR1 is SEHNR and CDR2 is FQNEAQ (reference sequence). V was clipped by 3 bases and J by 1 base, with 12 bases between them. The CDR3 has 15 residues. CDR3 amino acids: CASSLGAEGNTEAFF. The CDR3 bases are TGTGCCAGCAGCTTGGGGGCAGAGGGGAACACTGAAGCTTTCTTT.

The chain recombines TRBV15 with TRBJ2-1; TRBD2 matches 8 bases. This CDR3 has 15 amino acids. After removal of 0 bases from V and 6 bases from J, the junction contained 4 bases not matched to a gene. Germline V gene sequence: CDR1 LNHNV, CDR2 YYDKDF (reference sequence). The CDR3 is CATSRDPLAGNEQFF. In DNA form, the CDR3 reads TGTGCCACCAGCAGAGATCCGCTAGCGGGCAATGAGCAGTTCTTC.

The rearrangement uses TRBV29-1 and TRBJ2-7, with TRBD2 identical over 7 bases. Germline trimming cut 4 bases from V and 3 bases from J; bases unmatched to any gene: 12. The V gene's germline CDR1 is SQVTM and CDR2 ANQGSEA. The CDR3 has 15 residues. The CDR3 DNA reads TGCAGCGTTGGCGGTCGGGGGAGGGGAGACTACGAGCAGTACTTC. This encodes CSVGGRGRGDYEQYF.

The chain has TRBV30 and TRBJ1-4, with a possible D match to TRBD1 (6 bases). V lost 3 bases to trimming and J lost 5 bases, with 13 bases between them. The CDR3 consists of 14 residues. Germline CDR1 reads GTSNPN; CDR2 reads SVGIG (reference sequence). Written as DNA, the CDR3 is TGTGCCTGGAGCCCGGGGACACTCAATGAAAAACTGTTTTTT. Amino acids: CAWSPGTLNEKLFF.

This chain uses TRBV11-2 with TRBJ1-3, with a weak D call TRBD1 (5 bases). The ends were cut back, 8 bases at V and 3 bases at J, with 23 bases in the middle. CDR1 is SGHAT, CDR2 FQNNGV, per germline. CDR3 length equals 17 residues. This chain's CDR3 is CASFRGWGGEVGNTIYF. CDR3 sequence (DNA): TGTGCCAGCTTTCGAGGCTGGGGCGGGGAGGTTGGAAACACCATATATTTT.

This chain links TRBV28 with TRBJ1-4; no reliable D call. This CDR3 is 14 amino acids long. V was clipped by 5 bases and J by 2 bases, with 9 bases between them. Germline CDR1 and CDR2: MDHEN and SYDVKM. In DNA form, the CDR3 reads TGTGCCAGCAGTGAGAGTGGGACTAATGAAAAACTGTTTTTT. It codes for CASSESGTNEKLFF.

The chain carries TRBV9 and TRBJ2-3; 7 nucleotides match TRBD2. This CDR3 has 15 amino acids. Trimming took 4 bases from V and 0 from J; bases not matched to a gene: 5. Germline V CDR1 and CDR2: SGDLS, YYNGEE. The CDR3 loop reads CASSITSASTDTQYF. The CDR3 DNA follows: TGTGCCAGCAGCATAACTAGCGCTAGCACAGATACGCAGTATTTT.

The CDR3 bases are TGTGCCAGCAGCGTAGGTCCAGCCGTGAAAAACATTCAGTACTTC. This codes for CASSVGPAVKNIQYF. V is TRBV9 and J is TRBJ2-4, with D unclear. Trimming removed 0 bases from V and 4 bases from J, with 11 bases in between. CDR1 is SGDLS, CDR2 YYNGEE, per germline. This CDR3 has 15 amino acids.

This rearrangement joins TRBV6-5 to TRBJ2-1, with 7 positions matching TRBD2. Germline V gene sequence: CDR1 MNHEY, CDR2 SVGAGI. The CDR3 is 15 residues long. The V segment lost 6 bases and the J segment 6 bases; nucleotides outside the gene matches: 11. CDR3 sequence reads: CASRAPAGPINEQFF. CDR3 bases: TGTGCCAGCAGGGCCCCAGCGGGACCGATCAATGAGCAGTTCTTC.

This clone has a single count. The V gene is TRBV12-3 or TRBV12-4, the J gene TRBJ1-1, with D hard to call. Trimming removed 3 bases at V and 5 bases at J, with 10 bases between. This CDR3 spans 13 amino acids. In DNA form, the CDR3 reads TGTGCCAGCAGTTTGGTTGGGGTAACTGAAGCTTTCTTT. Its translation is CASSLVGVTEAFF.

J is TRBJ1-5 and V is TRBV6-5; maybe TRBD1 (6 bases). The germline V gene has CDR1 MNHEY and CDR2 SVGAGI. Trimming took off 4 bases at V and 6 bases at J, with 16 bases between the two ends. The CDR3 contains 15 residues. The CDR3 region has the DNA TGTGCCAGCAGTTCCTCCGGGACAACAACTCAGCCCCAGCATTTT. Amino acid sequence: CASSSSGTTTQPQHF.

CDR3 region: CATSRQGDTEAFF. CDR3 bases: TGTGCCACCAGTCGACAGGGGGACACTGAAGCTTTCTTT. The V gene is TRBV24-1, the J gene TRBJ1-1, with 9 bases that match TRBD1. The CDR3 sequence is 13 residues long. V trimming: 6 bases; J trimming: 3 bases; junction bases outside the gene matches: 1. CDR1 KGHDR and CDR2 SFDVKD come from the germline V gene.

The chain employs TRBV3-1 (or the pseudogene TRBV3-2) and TRBJ1-5; a possible D gene is TRBD1 (5 bases). The ends were cut back, 5 bases at V and 2 bases at J, with 13 bases in the middle. The CDR3 runs 15 residues. Germline V CDR1 and CDR2: LGHDT, YNNKEL (reference sequence). The CDR3 is CASSSTRGGNQPQHF. The DNA of the CDR3 is TGTGCCAGCAGCTCTACTAGGGGAGGCAATCAGCCCCAGCATTTT.

This chain connects TRBV18 to TRBJ2-7; D could derive from TRBD1 or TRBD2 (5 bases each). Trimming took off 3 bases at V and 1 base at J, with 10 bases between the two ends. The germline V gene encodes CDR1 KGHSH and CDR2 LQKENI. The CDR3 consists of 14 residues. The CDR3 sequence is CASSPGANSYEQYF. DNA of the CDR3: TGTGCCAGCTCACCCGGGGCAAATTCCTACGAGCAGTACTTC. The full variable domain, with the rest looked up from reference TRBV18 and TRBJ2-7, is NAGVMQNPRHLVRRRGQEARLRCSPMKGHSHVYWYRQLPEEGLKFMVYLQKENIIDESGMPKERFSAEFPKEGPSILRIQQVVRGDSAAYFCASSPGANSYEQYFGPGTRLTVT.

This clone was detected only once. The chain links TRBV7-2 to TRBJ2-3; 9 nucleotides match TRBD2. Trimming removed 5 bases from V and 0 bases from J; junction bases left unmatched: 9. Germline CDR1 SGHTA, CDR2 FQGNSA. The CDR3 length is 17 residues. DNA for the CDR3: TGTGCCAGCAGCCCCCTTGGTAGCGGGAGAAGCACAGATACGCAGTATTTT. This codes for CASSPLGSGRSTDTQYF. Supplemented by reference TRBV7-2 and TRBJ2-3, the full variable domain reads GAGVSQSPSNKVTEKGKDVELRCDPISGHTALYWYRQSLGQGLEFLIYFQGNSAPDKSGLPSDRFSAERTGGSVSTLTIQRTQQEDSAVYLCASSPLGSGRSTDTQYFGPGTRLTVL.

The genes are TRBV4-2 and TRBJ2-7, with D hard to call. V lost 1 base and J lost 0, with 7 bases in between. Germline lookup yields CDR1 LGHNA and CDR2 YNFKEQ. This CDR3 spans 14 amino acids. CDR3: CASSQGGISYEQYF. The CDR3 DNA follows: TGTGCCAGCAGCCAAGGTGGTATCTCCTACGAGCAGTACTTC.

This clone was found once. V gene TRBV20-1 combines with J gene TRBJ2-7; D unclear. Trimming removed 3 bases from V and 3 bases from J, with 12 bases in between. The CDR3 sequence is 13 residues long. Germline CDR1 DFQATT, CDR2 SNEGSKA (reference sequence). The DNA of the CDR3 is TGCAGTGCTAGTTATAACGAGTTCTACGAGCAGTACTTC. Its translation is CSASYNEFYEQYF.

V usage is TRBV19 and J usage is TRBJ1-1; D call uncertain. CDR3 length equals 17 residues. V gave up 0 bases and J gave up 1 base, with 15 bases separating them. The germline gives CDR1 LNHDA, CDR2 SQIVND (reference sequence). As DNA, the CDR3 is TGTGCCAGTAGTATAGATCTATGGGCCGGCGGGAACACTGAAGCTTTCTTT. Protein sequence: CASSIDLWAGGNTEAFF.

The chain links TRBV3-1 (or the pseudogene TRBV3-2) to TRBJ1-1, with 12 bases aligning to TRBD1. Germline lookup yields CDR1 LGHDT and CDR2 YNNKEL (reference sequence). This CDR3 is built from 16 residues. Germline trimming cut 1 base from V and 4 bases from J; bases unmatched to any gene: 4. For the CDR3, the DNA is TGTGCCAGCAGCCAAGCGGGACAGGGGGCGTTCACTGAAGCTTTCTTT. Protein: CASSQAGQGAFTEAFF.

V is TRBV28 and J is TRBJ2-6; D perhaps matches TRBD2 (6 bases). The V end was cut by 6 bases, the J end by 1 base, with 10 bases between. Germline CDR1 and CDR2: MDHEN and SYDVKM. The length of the CDR3 is 15 residues. The CDR3 sequence: CASSPRGSGANVLTF. For the CDR3, the DNA is TGTGCCAGCAGCCCTCGGGGGTCTGGGGCCAACGTCCTGACTTTC.

The chain uses TRBV9 and TRBJ2-4; 12 nucleotides align to TRBD2. V gave up 4 bases and J gave up 8 bases; unmatched junction bases: 4. CDR3 length: 14 amino acids. The germline V gene encodes CDR1 SGDLS and CDR2 YYNGEE. CDR3 sequence (DNA): TGTGCCAGCAGCTTGACTAGCGGGAGTGACATTCAGTACTTC. Translating gives CASSLTSGSDIQYF.

This rearrangement joins TRBV4-2 to TRBJ2-1; D gene uncertain. V gave up 4 bases and J gave up 10 bases, with 20 bases separating them. Germline V gene lookup returns CDR1 LGHNA and CDR2 YNFKEQ. The CDR3 is made up of 15 amino acids. CDR3 region: CASSRFPGPEEEQFF. The DNA of the CDR3 is TGTGCCAGCAGCCGATTCCCCGGGCCTGAGGAAGAGCAGTTCTTC.

This chain links TRBV10-3 with TRBJ1-1; D gene ambiguous. The V end lost 4 bases, the J end lost 0 bases, and 15 bases lay between the germline ends. The CDR3 has 16 amino acids. Per the germline V gene, CDR1 is ENHRY and CDR2 is SYGVKD. The CDR3 DNA is TGTGCCATCAGTGGTGTCCCTCCGGTCATGAACACTGAAGCTTTCTTT. Translating it yields CAISGVPPVMNTEAFF.